A single sample gave rise to the 19 T cell receptor beta chains below, sequenced in a study of blood T cell repertoires in COVID-19. Assay used: immunoSEQ multiplex PCR; TCRdb lists only in-frame clones, some missing. The table lists over 200,000 clones, around four fifths of them singletons, with approximately 2.5% in the top ten. The source material was peripheral blood. These receptors all stem from an older woman with active or convalescent COVID-19.

The chain carries TRBV6-1 and TRBJ1-2; TRBD1 is a possible D gene (5 bases). Germline lookup yields CDR1 MNHNS and CDR2 SASEGT. The V and J ends lost 3 bases and 2 bases respectively, with 10 bases between them. This CDR3 spans 14 amino acids. The CDR3 protein is CASSEGGSNYGYTF. As DNA, the CDR3 is TGTGCCAGCAGTGAGGGGGGATCGAACTATGGCTACACCTTC.

The chain carries TRBV7-8 and TRBJ2-7, with 9 bases that match TRBD1. CDR3 size: 16 residues. Germline CDR1 SGHVS, CDR2 FQNEAQ. V dropped 5 bases and J dropped 6; count of bases not matched to a gene: 14. Here the CDR3 reads CASSPQPGQGYVEQYF. The CDR3 nucleotides are TGTGCCAGCAGCCCGCAACCGGGACAGGGATATGTCGAGCAGTACTTC.

This chain connects TRBV11-2 to TRBJ2-5; 9 bases agree with TRBD2. The V gene's germline CDR1 is SGHAT and CDR2 FQNNGV. V was pared by 5 bases and J by 5 bases, with 12 bases of the junction left unmatched. The length of the CDR3 is 16 residues. CDR3 nucleotides: TGTGCCAGCAGCCAAGTGGCGGGAGGGCCCTGGGAGACCCAGTACTTC. Translating gives CASSQVAGGPWETQYF.

In regard to this clone: The junction departs from germline at one end; a sequencing error may be responsible. The chain recombines TRBV15 with TRBJ1-4; D may be TRBD1 (6 bases). This CDR3 is built from 15 residues. Germline V lookup: CDR1 LNHNV, CDR2 YYDKDF (reference sequence). CDR3 DNA sequence: TGTGCCACCAGCAGAGCAGGGGCAACAAATGAAAAACTGTTTTTT. This sequence encodes CATSRAGATNEKLFF.

This chain uses TRBV18 with TRBJ2-2; TRBD1 is a possible D gene (6 bases). Germline values: CDR1 KGHSH, CDR2 LQKENI. The CDR3 is made up of 14 amino acids. Deletions cut 6 bases from V and 5 bases from J, with 13 bases between. The CDR3, as DNA: TGTGCCAGCTCTCATAACGGACAGACCGGGGAGCTGTTTTTT. Its translation: CASSHNGQTGELFF.

The chain combines TRBV4-1 with TRBJ1-4; 7 bases are shared with TRBD1. Trimming cost V 6 bases and J 0 bases; bases outside gene matches: 7. This CDR3 spans 16 amino acids. Germline-derived CDR1 and CDR2 are MGHRA and YSYEKL. CDR3 sequence (DNA): TGCGCCAGCAGACTAAGCAGGGGGGCAACTAATGAAAAACTGTTTTTT. Protein: CASRLSRGATNEKLFF.

For this clone: The sample carries other DNA sequences with the same CDR3. This chain joins TRBV28 and TRBJ2-7; TRBD1 aligns across 7 bases. Germline loops: CDR1 MDHEN, CDR2 SYDVKM. The CDR3 is made up of 13 amino acids. V was clipped by 4 bases and J by 1 base; unmatched bases: 1. CDR3 in amino acids: CASSSGQSYEQYF. The CDR3 DNA follows: TGTGCCAGCAGTTCGGGACAGTCCTACGAGCAGTACTTC.

This clone was found once. This chain's CDR3 is CASSVSGPDTQYF. CDR3 bases: TGTGCCAGCTCGGTTAGCGGGCCAGATACGCAGTATTTT. The V gene is TRBV3-1 (or the pseudogene TRBV3-2), the J gene TRBJ2-3; 7 bases agree with TRBD2. Germline CDR1 reads LGHDT; CDR2 reads YNNKEL (reference sequence). The V gene end was trimmed by 8 bases and the J gene end by 4 bases; junction bases not matched to a gene: 6. The CDR3 totals 13 residues.

The sample holds a few counts of this clone. The chain recombines TRBV7-9 with TRBJ2-1; TRBD2 is a possible D gene (6 bases). The CDR3 runs to 11 residues. CDR1 and CDR2 (germline): SEHNR, FQNEAQ (reference sequence). Trimming shortened V by 5 bases and J by 15 bases, and 14 bases separated the two germline ends. CDR3: CASSPTRRGFF. The CDR3 DNA reads as TGTGCCAGCAGCCCGACTAGACGGGGGTTCTTC.

The chain joins TRBV5-1 to TRBJ2-1, with 10 positions matching TRBD2. CDR1 SGHRS and CDR2 YFSETQ come from the germline V gene. The ends lost 4 bases at V and 4 bases at J; junction bases unmatched: 5. The CDR3 has 15 residues. The CDR3 coding sequence is TGCGCCAGCAGCCCCACTAGCGGGGTTTACAATGAGCAGTTCTTC. Encoded protein: CASSPTSGVYNEQFF.

The chain joins TRBV11-2 to TRBJ1-2; tentatively, D is TRBD1 (6 bases). Trimming shortened V by 4 bases and J by 3 bases, and 15 bases separated the two germline ends. The V gene's germline CDR1 is SGHAT and CDR2 FQNNGV. The CDR3 runs to 15 residues. This CDR3 reads CASSSHTSGDYGYTF. The CDR3, as DNA: TGTGCCAGCAGCTCCCACACCTCAGGGGACTATGGCTACACCTTC.

The chain couples TRBV3-1 (or the pseudogene TRBV3-2) to TRBJ1-2; D not certain. Germline V gene sequence: CDR1 LGHDT, CDR2 YNNKEL (reference sequence). The CDR3 runs to 15 residues. With 4 bases removed from V and 0 bases from J, the gap between germline ends came to 12 bases. CDR3: CASSPIAGANYGYTF. In DNA, the CDR3 is TGTGCCAGCAGCCCAATCGCCGGTGCTAACTATGGCTACACCTTC.

This clone was observed a single time. V and J are TRBV19 and TRBJ2-2; perhaps TRBD1 as D (5 bases). CDR1 and CDR2 (germline): LNHDA, SQIVND (reference sequence). V was pared by 9 bases and J by 1 base, with 12 bases between. This CDR3 contains 14 residues. CDR3 residues: CASRVGGNTGELFF. The DNA for the CDR3 is TGTGCCAGCAGGGTAGGTGGGAACACCGGGGAGCTGTTTTTT.

This clone was seen once. The genes are TRBV5-6 and TRBJ1-1; D uncertain. The germline V gene has CDR1 SGHDT and CDR2 YYEEEE. CDR3 length equals 14 residues. V shed 0 bases and J shed 5 bases, with 11 bases lying between them. This CDR3 is CASSLANRGTEAFF. CDR3 coding DNA: TGTGCCAGCAGCTTGGCTAACAGAGGGACTGAAGCTTTCTTT.

V and J are TRBV18 and TRBJ2-2; 12 bases align to TRBD2. CDR1 and CDR2 (germline): KGHSH, LQKENI. The CDR3 sequence is 19 residues long. Losses at the gene ends were 2 bases for V and 0 bases for J; bases not matched to a gene: 7. The CDR3 nucleotides are TGTGCCAGCTCACCAAGGCAACTAGCGGGAGGCCCGAACACCGGGGAGCTGTTTTTT. Protein: CASSPRQLAGGPNTGELFF.

The V call is TRBV7-9, the J call TRBJ2-3, with 10 bases that match TRBD2. The CDR3 runs to 18 residues. From germline, CDR1 is SEHNR and CDR2 FQNEAQ (reference sequence). The V and J ends lost 0 bases and 4 bases, in that order; junction bases with no gene match: 10. For the CDR3, the DNA is TGTGCCAGCAGCTTAGCTAGCGGGGGGAACGCACTGCCAGATACGCAGTATTTT. Its translation: CASSLASGGNALPDTQYF.

V usage is TRBV10-2 and J usage is TRBJ1-4; D call uncertain. The germline CDR1 and CDR2 sequences are WSHSY and SAAADI. V gave up 4 bases and J gave up 0 bases, with 9 bases separating them. The CDR3 is 15 amino acids. DNA of the CDR3: TGCGCCAGCAGTGGTACACCTGCAACTAATGAAAAACTGTTTTTT. As protein: CASSGTPATNEKLFF.

This clone was detected only once. The chain has TRBV19 and TRBJ1-1; 8 nucleotides agree with TRBD1. Germline values: CDR1 LNHDA, CDR2 SQIVND (reference sequence). The CDR3 is 18 residues long. V gave up 4 bases and J gave up 0 bases; unmatched junction bases: 13. The CDR3 region has the DNA TGTGCCAGTAGTACCCTCCGGACAGGGTACTATGTGAACACTGAAGCTTTCTTT. Its translation is CASSTLRTGYYVNTEAFF.

In its sample, this clone was seen once. The chain carries TRBV11-1 and TRBJ1-1; D unclear. Per the germline V gene, CDR1 is SGHAT and CDR2 is FQDESV (reference sequence). This CDR3 contains 16 residues. V was trimmed by 3 bases and J by 4 bases, leaving 18 bases between them. CDR3 sequence reads: CASSFGRGSALTEAFF. CDR3 nucleotide sequence: TGTGCCAGCAGCTTTGGGAGAGGGTCAGCCCTCACTGAAGCTTTCTTT.